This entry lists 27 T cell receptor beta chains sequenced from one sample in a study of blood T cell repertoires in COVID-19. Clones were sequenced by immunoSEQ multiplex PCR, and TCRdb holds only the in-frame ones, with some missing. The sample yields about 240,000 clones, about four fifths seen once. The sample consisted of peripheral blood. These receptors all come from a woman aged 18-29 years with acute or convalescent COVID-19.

The DNA for the CDR3 is TGTGCCAGTAGGTGGAACGGAGACACTGAAGCTTTCTTT. Translation: CASRWNGDTEAFF. This chain joins TRBV19 and TRBJ1-1; D remains unclear. Germline CDR1 LNHDA, CDR2 SQIVND (reference sequence). CDR3 length equals 13 residues. Trimming pared 6 bases from V and 3 bases from J, leaving 11 bases between. The complete variable domain, with remaining parts taken from reference TRBV19 and TRBJ1-1, reads DGGITQSPKYLFRKEGQNVTLSCEQNLNHDAMYWYRQDPGQGLRLIYYSQIVNDFQKGDIAEGYSVSREKKESFPLTVTSAQKNPTAFYLCASRWNGDTEAFFGQGTRLTVV.

The CDR3: CASSYTGTSGSRLETQYF. The CDR3 DNA reads TGTGCCAGCAGTTACACCGGGACTAGCGGGAGTAGACTAGAGACCCAGTACTTC. V usage is TRBV6-2 or TRBV6-3 and J usage is TRBJ2-5, with 14 positions matching TRBD2. The CDR3 contains 18 residues. With V trimmed by 2 bases and J by 4 bases, 9 bases remained unmatched. Germline V CDR1 and CDR2: MNHEY, SVGEGT.

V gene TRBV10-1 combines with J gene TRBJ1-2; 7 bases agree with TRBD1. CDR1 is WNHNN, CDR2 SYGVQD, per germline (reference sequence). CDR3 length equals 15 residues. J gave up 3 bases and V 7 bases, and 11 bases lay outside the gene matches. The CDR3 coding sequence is TGCGCCAGCAAACGACAGGGTGAGGAGGACTATGGCTACACCTTC. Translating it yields CASKRQGEEDYGYTF.

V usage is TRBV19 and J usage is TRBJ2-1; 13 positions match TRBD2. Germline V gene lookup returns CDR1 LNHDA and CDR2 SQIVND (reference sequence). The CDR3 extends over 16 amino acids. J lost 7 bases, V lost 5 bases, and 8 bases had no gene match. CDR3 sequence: CASSPLTSGRSNEQFF. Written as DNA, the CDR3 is TGTGCCAGTAGTCCGCTGACTAGCGGGAGGTCGAATGAGCAGTTCTTC.

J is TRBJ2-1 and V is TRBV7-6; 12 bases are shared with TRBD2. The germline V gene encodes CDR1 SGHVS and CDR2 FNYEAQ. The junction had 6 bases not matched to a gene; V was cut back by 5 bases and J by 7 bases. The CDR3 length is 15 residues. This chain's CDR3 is CASSPLAGGRNEQFF. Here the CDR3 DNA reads TGTGCCAGCAGCCCACTAGCGGGAGGTCGGAATGAGCAGTTCTTC.

The CDR3 DNA sequence: TGTGCCTGGAGTGTTCAGGTCACCGGGGAGCTGTTTTTT. Translating gives CAWSVQVTGELFF. This chain uses TRBV30 with TRBJ2-2; D is unclear. The CDR3 spans 13 residues. CDR1 is GTSNPN, CDR2 SVGIG, per germline (reference sequence). Trimming stripped 0 bases from V and 4 bases from J, with 6 bases between.

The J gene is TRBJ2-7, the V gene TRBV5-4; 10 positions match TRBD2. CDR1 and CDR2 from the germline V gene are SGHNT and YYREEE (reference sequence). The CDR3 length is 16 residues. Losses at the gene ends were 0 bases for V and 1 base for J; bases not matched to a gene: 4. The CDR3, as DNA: TGTGCCAGCAGCTTGGGGCTAGCGGGAGTGTCCTACGAGCAGTACTTC. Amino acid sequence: CASSLGLAGVSYEQYF.

CDR3 region: CASSFAGPMNTEAFF. CDR3 bases: TGTGCCAGCAGCTTCGCAGGGCCGATGAACACTGAAGCTTTCTTT. The chain carries TRBV28 and TRBJ1-1; TRBD1 might be the D (5 bases). V was shortened by 6 bases and J by 0 bases, with 14 bases between the two germline ends. CDR1 is MDHEN, CDR2 SYDVKM, per germline. The CDR3 sequence is 15 residues long.

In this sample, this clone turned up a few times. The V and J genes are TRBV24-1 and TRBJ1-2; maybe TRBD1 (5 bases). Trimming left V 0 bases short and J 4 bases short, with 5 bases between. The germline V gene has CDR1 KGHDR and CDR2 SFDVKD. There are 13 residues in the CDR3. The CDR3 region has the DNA TGTGCCACCAGTGATTTGCAGGGCTATGGCTACACCTTC. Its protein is CATSDLQGYGYTF.

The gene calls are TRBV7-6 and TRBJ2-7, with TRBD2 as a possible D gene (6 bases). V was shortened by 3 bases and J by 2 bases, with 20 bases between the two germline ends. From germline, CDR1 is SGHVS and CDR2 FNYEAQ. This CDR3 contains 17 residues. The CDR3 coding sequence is TGTGCCAGCAGCTTGAACCCTTCGGCGGGAAATCCCTACGAGCAGTACTTC. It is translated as CASSLNPSAGNPYEQYF.

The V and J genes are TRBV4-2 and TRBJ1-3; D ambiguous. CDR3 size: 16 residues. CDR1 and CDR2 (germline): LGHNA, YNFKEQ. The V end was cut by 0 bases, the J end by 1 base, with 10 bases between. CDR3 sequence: CASSQDGPGSGNTIYF. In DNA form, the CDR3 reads TGTGCCAGCAGCCAAGATGGTCCCGGGTCTGGAAACACCATATATTTT.

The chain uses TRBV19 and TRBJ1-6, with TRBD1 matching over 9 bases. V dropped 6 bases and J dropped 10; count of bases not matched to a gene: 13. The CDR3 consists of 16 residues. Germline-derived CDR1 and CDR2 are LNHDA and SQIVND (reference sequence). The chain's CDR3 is CASRRPGTGPGSPLHF. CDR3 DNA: TGTGCCAGTAGGAGACCCGGGACAGGGCCGGGATCACCCCTCCACTTT.

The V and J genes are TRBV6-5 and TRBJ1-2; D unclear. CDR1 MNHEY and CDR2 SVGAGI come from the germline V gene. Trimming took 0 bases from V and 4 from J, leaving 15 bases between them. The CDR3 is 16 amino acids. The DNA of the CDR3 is TGTGCCAGCAGTTACTCTAGGTGGCAGGTCCCCTATGGCTACACCTTC. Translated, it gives CASSYSRWQVPYGYTF.

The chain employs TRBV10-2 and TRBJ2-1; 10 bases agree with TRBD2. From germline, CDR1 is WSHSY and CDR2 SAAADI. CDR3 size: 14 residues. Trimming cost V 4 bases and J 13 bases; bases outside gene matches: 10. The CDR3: CASSGASGSGLQFF. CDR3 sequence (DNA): TGCGCCAGCAGTGGGGCTAGCGGGAGCGGTCTACAGTTCTTC.

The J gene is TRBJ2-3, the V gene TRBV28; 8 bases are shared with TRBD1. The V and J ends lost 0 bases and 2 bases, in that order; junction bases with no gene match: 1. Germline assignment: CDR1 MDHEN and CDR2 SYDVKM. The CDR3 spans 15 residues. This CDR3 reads CASSLWGQATDTQYF. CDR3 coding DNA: TGTGCCAGCAGTTTATGGGGACAGGCCACAGATACGCAGTATTTT.

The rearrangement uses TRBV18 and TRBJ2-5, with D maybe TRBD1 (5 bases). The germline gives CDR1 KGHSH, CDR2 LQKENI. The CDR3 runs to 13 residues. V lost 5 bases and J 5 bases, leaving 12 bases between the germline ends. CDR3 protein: CASSATARETQYF. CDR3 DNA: TGTGCCAGCTCAGCGACAGCCCGGGAGACCCAGTACTTC.

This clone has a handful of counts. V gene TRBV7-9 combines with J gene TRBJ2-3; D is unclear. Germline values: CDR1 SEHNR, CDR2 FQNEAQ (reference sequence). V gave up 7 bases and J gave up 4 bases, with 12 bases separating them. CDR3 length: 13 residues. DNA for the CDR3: TGTGCCAGCACTCCGTGGGCCGCAGATACGCAGTATTTT. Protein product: CASTPWAADTQYF.

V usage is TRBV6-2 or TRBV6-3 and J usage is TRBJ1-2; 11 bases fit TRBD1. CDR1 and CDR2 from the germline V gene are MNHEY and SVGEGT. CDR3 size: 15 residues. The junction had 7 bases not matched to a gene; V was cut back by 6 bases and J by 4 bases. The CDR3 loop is CASSFPGQGGYGYTF. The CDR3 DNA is TGTGCCAGCAGCTTCCCGGGACAGGGGGGCTATGGCTACACCTTC.

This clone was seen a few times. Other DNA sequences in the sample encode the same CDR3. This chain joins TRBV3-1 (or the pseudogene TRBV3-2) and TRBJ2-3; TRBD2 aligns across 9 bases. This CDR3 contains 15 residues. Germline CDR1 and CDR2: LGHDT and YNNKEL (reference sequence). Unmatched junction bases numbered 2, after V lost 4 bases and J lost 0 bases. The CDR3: CASSPTSGSTDTQYF. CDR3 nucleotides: TGTGCCAGCAGCCCGACTAGCGGTAGCACAGATACGCAGTATTTT.

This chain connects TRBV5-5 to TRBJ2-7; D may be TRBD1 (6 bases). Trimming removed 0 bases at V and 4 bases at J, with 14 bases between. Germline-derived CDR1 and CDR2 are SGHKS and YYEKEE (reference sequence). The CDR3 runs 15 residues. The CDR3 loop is CASSLVTGSDYEQYF. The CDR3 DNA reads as TGTGCCAGCAGCTTGGTGACAGGTAGCGATTACGAGCAGTACTTC.

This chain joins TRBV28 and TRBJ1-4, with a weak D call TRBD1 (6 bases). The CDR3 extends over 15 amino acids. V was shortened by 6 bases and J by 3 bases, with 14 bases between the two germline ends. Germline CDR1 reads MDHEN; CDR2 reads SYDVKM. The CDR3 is CASRTGGAANEKLFF. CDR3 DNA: TGTGCCAGCAGAACGGGGGGCGCCGCTAATGAAAAACTGTTTTTT. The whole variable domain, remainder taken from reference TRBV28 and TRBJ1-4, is DVKVTQSSRYLVKRTGEKVFLECVQDMDHENMFWYRQDPGLGLRLIYFSYDVKMKEKGDIPEGYSVSREKKERFSLILESASTNQTSMYLCASRTGGAANEKLFFGSGTQLSVL.

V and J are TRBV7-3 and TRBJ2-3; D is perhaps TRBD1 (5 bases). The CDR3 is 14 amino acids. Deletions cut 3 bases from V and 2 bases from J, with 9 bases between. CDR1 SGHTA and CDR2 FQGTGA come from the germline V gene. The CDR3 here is CASSFDRLTDTQYF. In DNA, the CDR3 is TGTGCCAGCAGCTTCGACAGACTCACAGATACGCAGTATTTT.

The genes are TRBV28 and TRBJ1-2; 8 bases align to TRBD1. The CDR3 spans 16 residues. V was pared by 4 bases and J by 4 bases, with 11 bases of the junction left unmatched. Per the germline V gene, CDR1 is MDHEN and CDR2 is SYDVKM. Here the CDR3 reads CASSSGTGDIGYGYTF. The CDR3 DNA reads TGTGCCAGCAGTTCCGGGACAGGAGACATCGGCTATGGCTACACCTTC.

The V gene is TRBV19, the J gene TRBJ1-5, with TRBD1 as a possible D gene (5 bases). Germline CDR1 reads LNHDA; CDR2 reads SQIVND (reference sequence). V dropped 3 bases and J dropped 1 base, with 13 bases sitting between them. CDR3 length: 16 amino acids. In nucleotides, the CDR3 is TGTGCCAGTAGTATTTGGGGGGTGGCCAGCAATCAGCCCCAGCATTTT. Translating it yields CASSIWGVASNQPQHF.

CDR3 bases: TGTGCCAGCAGTTACTGGGCGGGGACGGGAGATACGCAGTATTTT. Encoded protein: CASSYWAGTGDTQYF. The rearrangement uses TRBV6-2 or TRBV6-3 and TRBJ2-3; TRBD2 might be the D (6 bases). The germline CDR1 and CDR2 sequences are MNHEY and SVGEGT. V lost 1 base, J lost 5 bases, and 13 bases lay in between. The CDR3 covers 15 residues.

The CDR3 region has the DNA TGTGCCAGCAGCCGCCCTCCGACAGGGGAAGAGACCCAGTACTTC. Translated: CASSRPPTGEETQYF. The genes are TRBV13 and TRBJ2-5; 8 bases agree with TRBD1. The V and J ends lost 5 bases and 3 bases, in that order; junction bases with no gene match: 8. The CDR3 totals 15 residues. Germline V lookup: CDR1 PRHDT, CDR2 FYEKMQ (reference sequence).

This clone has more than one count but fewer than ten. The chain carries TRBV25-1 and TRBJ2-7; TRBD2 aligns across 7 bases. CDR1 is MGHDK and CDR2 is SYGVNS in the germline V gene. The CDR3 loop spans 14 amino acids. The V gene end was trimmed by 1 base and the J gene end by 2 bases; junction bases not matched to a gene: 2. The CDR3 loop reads CASSEFSGTYEQYF. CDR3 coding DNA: TGTGCCAGCAGTGAATTCAGCGGGACCTACGAGCAGTACTTC.